A single sample is the source of the 20 T cell receptor beta chains below, sequenced in a study of T cells in Graves' hyperthyroidism and ophthalmopathy (dated by TCRdb to 2018 to 2020). The method behind the library was multiplex PCR. Sequencing took place on an Illumina HiSeq 2000. TCR beta CDR3 regions were amplified from RNA transcripts. A first-round RT-PCR of the TCR CDR3 used the HTBI primer set with the Qiagen OneStep RT-PCR kit. TCRdb ran its own pipeline on the public reads, namely fastp trimming at Q25 and MiXCR clone calling, and kept in-frame beta chains. CDR3 protein sequences are deduplicated, and each keeps its most common genes and DNA. This sample gives roughly 500,000 distinct CDR3 sequences in total; just over 45% of them show up just once. The ten largest clones represent 15% to 20% of the sample. The sample was peripheral blood or thyroid tissue (not recorded which). These receptor sequences come from an adult woman with Graves' disease, either hyperthyroidism or ophthalmopathy (not recorded which).

This clonotype was seen many times. This chain joins TRBV7-8 and TRBJ2-7; weak D call: TRBD2 (5 bases). Trimming shortened V by 8 bases and J by 5 bases, and 25 bases separated the two germline ends. The CDR3 spans 16 residues. Germline values: CDR1 SGHVS, CDR2 FQNEAQ. CDR3 sequence (DNA): TGTGCCAGCTTCTTAATCGGGGTTCCGGGCACTCACGAGCAGTACTTC. Translated, it gives CASFLIGVPGTHEQYF.

This clonotype was seen just once. This sequence joins TRBV7-9 and TRBJ1-5; D is undetermined. The CDR3 contains 13 residues. Germline CDR1 and CDR2: SEHNR and FQNEAQ (reference sequence). V lost 6 bases and J 7 bases, leaving 13 bases between the germline ends. CDR3 protein: CASSLQCSQPQHF. The CDR3 DNA reads TGTGCCAGCAGTCTACAGTGTAGCCAGCCCCAGCATTTT.

This clonotype has ten or more counts. This rearrangement joins TRBV4-2 to TRBJ2-7; the D gene is possibly TRBD1 (8 bases). The length of the CDR3 is 15 residues. The germline V gene encodes CDR1 LGHNA and CDR2 YNFKEQ. Between the trimmed V and J ends, which lost 3 bases and 6 bases, there was a span of 18 bases. The CDR3 spells CASSQGGQGAIEQYF. The CDR3 coding sequence is TGTGCCAGCAGCCAGGGGGGGCAGGGGGCTATCGAGCAGTACTTC.

This clonotype was found many times. The V gene is TRBV18, the J gene TRBJ2-5, with D uncertain. Trimming took 8 bases from V and 3 from J, leaving 10 bases between them. Germline V gene lookup returns CDR1 KGHSH and CDR2 LQKENI. The CDR3 is 12 amino acids. CDR3 DNA: TGTGCCAGCAGTCCCCCCGAAGAGACCCAGTACTTC. Translating gives CASSPPEETQYF.

The chain recombines TRBV20-1 with TRBJ1-2, with D perhaps matching TRBD1 (6 bases). V lost 6 bases, J lost 4 bases, and 6 bases lay in between. CDR3 size: 10 residues. The germline V gene has CDR1 DFQATT and CDR2 SNEGSKA (reference sequence). The CDR3 region is CSAQGYGYTF. In nucleotides, the CDR3 is TGCAGTGCACAGGGCTATGGCTACACCTTC.

The chain couples TRBV7-9 to TRBJ2-5; 10 bases are shared with TRBD1. CDR3 length: 16 amino acids. V was clipped by 1 base and J by 3 bases; unmatched bases: 5. Per germline, CDR1 SEHNR and CDR2 FQNEAQ (reference sequence). CDR3 bases: TGTGCCAGCAGCTTAGTGGCGGGGACAGGGGAAGAGACCCAGTACTTC. Its translation is CASSLVAGTGEETQYF.

The chain carries TRBV28 and TRBJ2-5; 14 bases are shared with TRBD2. This CDR3 has 17 amino acids. Trimming at V came to 6 bases and at J to 5 bases, leaving 11 bases not matched to a gene. CDR1 is MDHEN and CDR2 is SYDVKM in the germline V gene. The CDR3 loop reads CASRPTGLAGVWETQYF. CDR3 DNA sequence: TGTGCCAGCAGACCTACGGGACTAGCGGGAGTATGGGAGACCCAGTACTTC.

The rearrangement links TRBV2 to TRBJ2-5; 7 bases fit TRBD1. Germline V gives CDR1 SNHLY, CDR2 FYNNEI. The CDR3 contains 15 residues. The V gene end was trimmed by 5 bases and the J gene end by 9 bases; junction bases not matched to a gene: 15. The CDR3 protein is CASSKDRSQGVAQYF. The CDR3 coding sequence is TGTGCCAGCAGTAAGGACAGGAGTCAAGGGGTGGCCCAGTACTTC.

In this sample, this clonotype turned up many times. V usage is TRBV13 and J usage is TRBJ2-7, with D possibly TRBD1 on 5 matching bases. V lost 5 bases to trimming and J lost 0 bases, with 11 bases between them. The CDR3 is made up of 14 amino acids. CDR1 and CDR2 from the germline V gene are PRHDT and FYEKMQ (reference sequence). This CDR3 is CASSRTRDSYEQYF. The CDR3 nucleotides read TGTGCCAGCAGCCGGACACGCGACTCCTACGAGCAGTACTTC.

The chain is built from TRBV5-1 and TRBJ1-5, with 7 bases fitting TRBD1. The CDR3 extends over 16 amino acids. CDR1 and CDR2 (germline): SGHRS, YFSETQ. V trimming: 2 bases; J trimming: 2 bases; junction bases outside the gene matches: 7. In nucleotides, the CDR3 is TGCGCCAGCAGCTTACAGACAGGGTTAGGCAATCAGCCCCAGCATTTT. Protein sequence: CASSLQTGLGNQPQHF.

This clonotype was counted once. The chain links TRBV7-9 to TRBJ1-1; possible D gene TRBD1, 5 bases. The ends were cut back, 0 bases at V and 0 bases at J, with 8 bases in the middle. The CDR3 is made up of 15 amino acids. Germline V CDR1 and CDR2: SEHNR, FQNEAQ (reference sequence). This CDR3 is CASSLAQGMNTEAFF. In nucleotides, the CDR3 is TGTGCCAGCAGCTTAGCGCAGGGAATGAACACTGAAGCTTTCTTT.

The chain recombines TRBV12-3 or TRBV12-4 with TRBJ2-7, with D uncertain. V was trimmed by 3 bases and J by 10 bases, leaving 4 bases between them. This CDR3 spans 9 amino acids. In DNA form, the CDR3 reads TGTGCCAGCAGTTTTGACCAGTACTTC. Its translation is CASSFDQYF.

This clonotype was seen more than once but under ten times. This chain links TRBV6-1 with TRBJ2-7; 7 nucleotides align to TRBD2. The CDR3 is 12 amino acids. Trimming took 8 bases from V and 4 from J; bases not matched to a gene: 5. The germline gives CDR1 MNHNS, CDR2 SASEGT. Here the CDR3 DNA reads TGTGCCAGCGGCTGGGAGGGATACGAGCAGTACTTC. Its translation: CASGWEGYEQYF.

This clonotype was detected many times. The rearrangement joins TRBV19 to TRBJ1-4, with TRBD1 identical over 9 bases. This CDR3 is built from 15 residues. V shed 10 bases, J shed 4 bases, and the junction held 10 bases outside the gene matches. Germline assignment: CDR1 LNHDA and CDR2 SQIVND (reference sequence). The CDR3 is CATSRDRARNEKLFF. The CDR3 DNA is TGTGCCACCTCCCGGGACAGGGCCCGTAATGAAAAACTGTTTTTT.

J is TRBJ2-6 and V is TRBV30; 7 nucleotides align to TRBD1. V shed 5 bases, J shed 2 bases, and the junction held 3 bases outside the gene matches. CDR1 is GTSNPN, CDR2 SVGIG, per germline (reference sequence). The CDR3 is made up of 14 amino acids. The CDR3 sequence: CAWETGAGANVLTF. DNA for the CDR3: TGTGCCTGGGAAACAGGGGCTGGGGCCAACGTCCTGACTTTC.

This clonotype has only a few counts. The chain recombines TRBV6-2 or TRBV6-3 with TRBJ2-2; D unclear. Trimming shortened V by 0 bases and J by 0 bases, and 14 bases separated the two germline ends. There are 18 residues in the CDR3. The germline CDR1 and CDR2 sequences are MNHEY and SVGEGT. Here the CDR3 reads CASSYSKLLIPNTGELFF. CDR3 nucleotide sequence: TGTGCCAGCAGTTACTCGAAACTCTTAATACCGAACACCGGGGAGCTGTTTTTT.

This clonotype was seen at least ten times. V and J are TRBV30 and TRBJ1-2; TRBD1 aligns across 7 bases. CDR3 length: 12 amino acids. CDR1 and CDR2 from the germline V gene are GTSNPN and SVGIG (reference sequence). J gave up 2 bases and V 4 bases, and 1 base lay outside the gene matches. The CDR3 sequence is CAWTDRNYGYTF. The CDR3 nucleotides read TGTGCCTGGACGGACAGGAACTATGGCTACACCTTC.

J is TRBJ2-5 and V is TRBV6-1; a weak D match, TRBD1 (7 bases). Germline CDR1 reads MNHNS; CDR2 reads SASEGT. The length of the CDR3 is 13 residues. Trimming removed 7 bases from V and 5 bases from J, with 14 bases in between. The CDR3 sequence is CASIRGAGETQYF. The CDR3 nucleotides read TGTGCCAGCATCAGGGGGGCCGGGGAGACCCAGTACTTC.

Comments on this clonotype: Here the CDR3 omits its conserved ending phenylalanine or tryptophan, so a read error is the likely source. The limits of the CDR3 on the DNA are not certain, so only TCRdb's listed CDR3 is given. The J gene is TRBJ1-1, the V gene TRBV6-5. Germline lookup yields CDR1 MNHEY and CDR2 SVGAGI. Termini included, the CDR3 measures 10 amino acids. CDR3: CASSYSRRFS.

The rearrangement joins TRBV29-1 to TRBJ1-1; TRBD1 might be the D (6 bases). The germline V and J ends were trimmed by 4 bases and 0 bases, with 12 bases remaining between them. The CDR3 spans 14 residues. Looked up from germline, CDR1 is SQVTM and CDR2 is ANQGSEA. The CDR3 here is CSVGWTAVNTEAFF. In nucleotides, the CDR3 is TGCAGCGTTGGCTGGACAGCCGTGAACACTGAAGCTTTCTTT.